Listed here are 12 T cell receptor beta chains from one sample, sequenced in a study of shared clonotypes between healthy human individuals. Data came from immunoSEQ multiplex PCR; TCRdb stores just in-frame clones and leaves some out. This repertoire shows around 350,000 clones, about 70% found once; its top ten account for about 10%. Material for sequencing was memory CD4+ T cells sorted from blood. Noted subset: CD45RA-negative fraction. All receptors come from a man aged 30 to 45 in good health.

The chain couples TRBV2 to TRBJ2-3; D is ambiguous. Trimming shortened V by 3 bases and J by 10 bases, and 20 bases separated the two germline ends. CDR1 is SNHLY and CDR2 is FYNNEI in the germline V gene. CDR3 length: 15 residues. CDR3 region: CASSDAMRFLPPQYF. Here the CDR3 DNA reads TGTGCCAGCAGTGACGCTATGCGGTTCTTGCCGCCGCAGTATTTT.

This sequence joins TRBV7-2 and TRBJ2-7; 8 bases are a match to TRBD1. The germline V gene encodes CDR1 SGHTA and CDR2 FQGNSA. This CDR3 contains 14 residues. Unmatched junction bases numbered 6, after V lost 5 bases and J lost 3 bases. The CDR3 reads CASSIRQGNYEQYF. CDR3 coding DNA: TGTGCCAGCAGCATACGACAGGGGAACTACGAGCAGTACTTC. Variable domain in full (rest from reference TRBV7-2 and TRBJ2-7): GAGVSQSPSNKVTEKGKDVELRCDPISGHTALYWYRQSLGQGLEFLIYFQGNSAPDKSGLPSDRFSAERTGGSVSTLTIQRTQQEDSAVYLCASSIRQGNYEQYFGPGTRLTVT.

This rearrangement joins TRBV5-1 to TRBJ2-1, with 7 bases lining up with TRBD2. With 2 bases clipped from V and 2 bases from J, the junction kept 1 base outside the gene matches. Germline V lookup: CDR1 SGHRS, CDR2 YFSETQ. The CDR3 is 14 amino acids. The CDR3: CASSLTSAYNEQFF. As DNA, the CDR3 is TGCGCCAGCAGCTTAACTAGCGCCTACAATGAGCAGTTCTTC. Full variable domain (outside the CDR3, taken from reference TRBV5-1 and TRBJ2-1): KAGVTQTPRYLIKTRGQQVTLSCSPISGHRSVSWYQQTPGQGLQFLFEYFSETQRNKGNFPGRFSGRQFSNSRSEMNVSTLELGDSALYLCASSLTSAYNEQFFGPGTRLTVL.

This CDR3 is CASSIGAVETQYF. The CDR3 bases are TGTGCCAGTAGTATAGGGGCGGTAGAGACCCAGTACTTC. The V gene is TRBV19, the J gene TRBJ2-5; D remains unclear. The CDR3 totals 13 residues. V lost 1 base to trimming and J lost 4 bases, with 7 bases between them. Germline CDR1 LNHDA, CDR2 SQIVND (reference sequence).

This clone was seen a handful of times. J is TRBJ2-2 and V is TRBV27; no firm D call. The CDR3 extends over 12 amino acids. V lost 3 bases, J lost 4 bases, and 3 bases lay in between. The germline V gene encodes CDR1 MNHEY and CDR2 SMNVEV (reference sequence). The CDR3 spells CASSFLTGELFF. In DNA form, the CDR3 reads TGTGCCAGCAGTTTTCTCACCGGGGAGCTGTTTTTT.

Regarding this clone: The sample carries other DNA sequences with the same CDR3. The V call is TRBV11-2, the J call TRBJ1-5; D is ambiguous. Between the trimmed V and J ends, which lost 1 base and 4 bases, there was a span of 5 bases. CDR1 and CDR2 from the germline V gene are SGHAT and FQNNGV. CDR3 size: 13 residues. In nucleotides, the CDR3 is TGTGCCAGCAGCTTAGGCAGAAATCAGCCCCAGCATTTT. Protein sequence: CASSLGRNQPQHF.

This rearrangement joins TRBV5-5 to TRBJ2-5; the D is unclear. Germline V gives CDR1 SGHKS, CDR2 YYEKEE (reference sequence). V dropped 3 bases and J dropped 5 bases, with 11 bases sitting between them. The CDR3 has 13 residues. The CDR3 DNA sequence: TGTGCCAGCAGCTCGCTATTGCGGGAGACCCAGTACTTC. This codes for CASSSLLRETQYF.

This CDR3 is CASSYPRLGPVWVEQYF. For the CDR3, the DNA is TGTGCCAGCAGTTACCCCCGACTAGGGCCGGTATGGGTCGAGCAGTACTTC. The chain couples TRBV28 to TRBJ2-7; D possibly corresponds to TRBD2 (6 bases). Trimming stripped 4 bases from V and 6 bases from J, with 25 bases between. This CDR3 has 17 residues. Germline loops: CDR1 MDHEN, CDR2 SYDVKM.

This chain uses TRBV7-4 with TRBJ2-7; D call uncertain. The CDR3 covers 11 residues. Germline assignment: CDR1 SGHVT and CDR2 SQSDAQ. V was pared by 8 bases and J by 3 bases, with 8 bases between. The CDR3 loop is CASRPFYEQYF. The DNA of the CDR3 is TGTGCCAGCCGTCCCTTCTACGAGCAGTACTTC.

The table lists this clone with many counts. The chain uses TRBV6-5 and TRBJ1-2; TRBD1 is a possible D gene (5 bases). The CDR3 extends over 13 amino acids. Per germline, CDR1 MNHEY and CDR2 SVGAGI. V was cut by 6 bases and J by 3 bases, with 11 bases left in between. CDR3 residues: CASSRGSYYGYTF. In nucleotides, the CDR3 is TGTGCCAGCAGCCGGGGGAGCTACTATGGCTACACCTTC.

The chain recombines TRBV14 with TRBJ2-5; D gene uncertain. Germline loops: CDR1 SGHDN, CDR2 FVKESK. This CDR3 comprises 13 residues. Trimming removed 0 bases at V and 4 bases at J, with 6 bases between. CDR3 region: CASSQDNGETQYF. The CDR3 nucleotides are TGTGCCAGCAGCCAAGATAACGGAGAGACCCAGTACTTC.

The V call is TRBV9, the J call TRBJ2-4, with 7 positions matching TRBD2. Trimming removed 3 bases from V and 3 bases from J; junction bases left unmatched: 9. The germline V gene has CDR1 SGDLS and CDR2 YYNGEE. This CDR3 spans 16 amino acids. The chain's CDR3 is CASSATPGLIKNIQYF. CDR3 DNA: TGTGCCAGCAGCGCGACGCCGGGACTAATCAAAAACATTCAGTACTTC.